The next 25 T cell receptor beta chains were all read from a single sample in a study of T-cell reconstitution after alpha-beta-depleted transplantation in children (dated by TCRdb to between 2015 and 2016). Taken with the paper, the label for treatment or condition translates to: allogeneic hematopoietic cell transplantation with graft depleted of TCRalphabeta T cells and CD19 B cells. The library relied on PCR. The reads were generated on an Illumina HiSeq 2500. To normalize quantification of the TCRbeta repertoire, the TCR libraries were built with molecular barcoding that relied on unique molecular identifiers. TCRdb cleaned the public reads at Q25 with fastp, built clones with MiXCR and kept in-frame beta chains. Identical CDR3 protein sequences are pooled into one entry, listed with their most common genes and DNA. The sample data list hundreds of thousands of distinct CDR3 sequences, and approximately 14% of these were observed just once. The top ten clonotypes cover roughly 0.77% of the sample.

Sequenced here: PBMCs, sampled before TCRalphabeta/CD19-depleted stem cell transplant. The receptors come from a girl aged 2-9 years with congenital amegakaryocytic thrombocytopenia, due to receive a stem cell transplant.

This clonotype was seen at least ten times. V usage is TRBV20-1 and J usage is TRBJ2-1; D possibly corresponds to TRBD1 (5 bases). This CDR3 is 12 amino acids long. Germline assignment: CDR1 DFQATT and CDR2 SNEGSKA (reference sequence). V gave up 5 bases and J gave up 6 bases, with 11 bases separating them. For the CDR3, the DNA is TGCAGTGCTTTCAGGGCGTTCAATGAGCAGTTCTTC. This codes for CSAFRAFNEQFF.

This rearrangement joins TRBV6-1 to TRBJ1-3; D may be TRBD1 (5 bases). CDR1 and CDR2 from the germline V gene are MNHNS and SASEGT. Trimming shortened V by 8 bases and J by 4 bases, and 21 bases separated the two germline ends. The CDR3 consists of 16 residues. In DNA form, the CDR3 reads TGTGCCAGCGAATTTTCCGGGGCCGGAGTAGGAAACACCATATATTTT. This translates into CASEFSGAGVGNTIYF.

This clonotype has ten or more counts. The chain recombines TRBV10-2 with TRBJ2-3, with TRBD2 identical over 8 bases. The CDR3 spans 15 residues. CDR1 and CDR2 (germline): WSHSY, SAAADI. V lost 0 bases, J lost 8 bases, and 7 bases stayed unmatched. CDR3 region: CASSESTSVDATQYF. In nucleotides, the CDR3 is TGCGCCAGCAGTGAGTCGACTAGCGTTGATGCTACGCAGTATTTT.

The J gene is TRBJ1-6, the V gene TRBV2; tentatively, D is TRBD1 (6 bases). The CDR3 loop spans 17 amino acids. CDR1 SNHLY and CDR2 FYNNEI come from the germline V gene. Trimming took off 8 bases at V and 0 bases at J, with 17 bases between the two ends. The CDR3 sequence: CASGQKKFSSYNSPLHF. The DNA of the CDR3 is TGTGCCAGCGGACAGAAGAAATTCAGCTCCTATAATTCACCCCTCCACTTT.

This clonotype was seen at least ten times. The J gene is TRBJ2-1, the V gene TRBV29-1; no clear D gene. The CDR3 runs to 13 residues. Trimming left V 2 bases short and J 8 bases short, with 13 bases between. Germline CDR1 is SQVTM and CDR2 is ANQGSEA. In DNA form, the CDR3 reads TGCAGCGTTGAAATCCCCGTACGGCATGAGCAGTTCTTC. Its translation: CSVEIPVRHEQFF.

Many counts were recorded for this clonotype. This rearrangement joins TRBV29-1 to TRBJ2-5; D unclear. Trimming cost V 4 bases and J 7 bases, with 10 bases left between them. Per germline, CDR1 SQVTM and CDR2 ANQGSEA. CDR3 length: 11 amino acids. The CDR3: CSVARTGTQYF. The CDR3 region has the DNA TGCAGCGTTGCTCGGACGGGGACCCAGTACTTC.

This clonotype was counted between two and nine times. The V call is TRBV11-1, the J call TRBJ2-6; D tentatively reads TRBD1 or TRBD2 (5 bases each). CDR3 length: 20 residues. CDR1 is SGHAT and CDR2 is FQDESV in the germline V gene (reference sequence). The V end was cut by 2 bases, the J end by 1 base, with 21 bases between. The DNA of the CDR3 is TGTGCCAGCAGCTTATTTCGGGCAGGGACCTTCCTTTCTGGGGCCAACGTCCTGACTTTC. Protein product: CASSLFRAGTFLSGANVLTF.

There are a few counts of this clonotype. This chain links TRBV27 with TRBJ2-7, with D unresolved. Germline lookup yields CDR1 MNHEY and CDR2 SMNVEV (reference sequence). V was shortened by 10 bases and J by 2 bases, with 9 bases between the two germline ends. CDR3 size: 11 residues. The CDR3 protein is CATRSPYEQYF. For the CDR3, the DNA is TGTGCCACCCGCTCCCCCTACGAGCAGTACTTC.

V is TRBV18 and J is TRBJ2-1; D is perhaps TRBD1 (5 bases). This CDR3 spans 15 amino acids. V was clipped by 3 bases and J by 8 bases, with 17 bases between them. The germline CDR1 and CDR2 sequences are KGHSH and LQKENI. CDR3 loop: CASSPLRTEGDEQFF. The CDR3 bases are TGTGCCAGCTCACCCCTCCGGACGGAAGGGGATGAGCAGTTCTTC.

The sample holds a few counts of this clonotype. The chain is built from TRBV7-9 and TRBJ2-1; 15 bases match TRBD2. This CDR3 region has 14 residues. Germline CDR1 is SEHNR and CDR2 is FQNEAQ (reference sequence). The J segment lost 12 bases and the V segment lost 5 bases, leaving 5 bases of the junction unmatched. CDR3 DNA: TGTGCCAGCAGCGTAGGACTAGCGGGAGGGGCGCAGTTCTTC. It yields the protein CASSVGLAGGAQFF.

This clonotype was seen ten or more times. The chain uses TRBV7-2 and TRBJ1-2; TRBD1 agrees at 7 bases. Germline-derived CDR1 and CDR2 are SGHTA and FQGNSA. Trimming removed 5 bases from V and 1 base from J; junction bases left unmatched: 10. The CDR3 has 16 amino acids. CDR3 DNA sequence: TGTGCCAGCAGCCCCCGCTCGGGACAGATTAACTATGGCTACACCTTC. It codes for CASSPRSGQINYGYTF. Full variable domain (rest looked up from reference TRBV7-2 and TRBJ1-2): GAGVSQSPSNKVTEKGKDVELRCDPISGHTALYWYRQSLGQGLEFLIYFQGNSAPDKSGLPSDRFSAERTGGSVSTLTIQRTQQEDSAVYLCASSPRSGQINYGYTFGSGTRLTVV.

This clonotype showed up many times. The chain has TRBV12-3 or TRBV12-4 and TRBJ2-1; D ambiguous. Trimming took 5 bases from V and 8 from J, leaving 10 bases between them. The length of the CDR3 is 12 residues. In nucleotides, the CDR3 is TGTGCCAGCAGTCGAGGAAGGGATGAGCAGTTCTTC. It encodes CASSRGRDEQFF.

In its sample, this clonotype was seen many times. The rearrangement uses TRBV7-6 and TRBJ1-1; D uncertain. Germline V gene sequence: CDR1 SGHVS, CDR2 FNYEAQ. V lost 5 bases to trimming and J lost 4 bases, with 26 bases between them. CDR3 length: 18 residues. Here the CDR3 DNA reads TGTGCCAGCAGCCATCTAACGTACGCTGTAGGGTCGGGCACTGAAGCTTTCTTT. Amino acids: CASSHLTYAVGSGTEAFF.

This clonotype showed up many times. The rearrangement links TRBV5-1 to TRBJ1-1, with D hard to call. V was pared by 0 bases and J by 6 bases, with 9 bases between. CDR1 is SGHRS, CDR2 YFSETQ, per germline. There are 13 residues in the CDR3. The CDR3 protein is CASSLDGVPEAFF. The CDR3 DNA is TGCGCCAGCAGCTTGGACGGGGTACCTGAAGCTTTCTTT.

Comment on this clonotype: The CDR3 does not close with the conserved phenylalanine or tryptophan, likely indicating a read error. This sequence joins TRBV13 and TRBJ2-1; D may be TRBD1 (5 bases). Germline CDR1 reads PRHDT; CDR2 reads FYEKMQ (reference sequence). This CDR3 is built from 15 residues. Between the trimmed V and J ends, which lost 5 bases and 5 bases, there was a span of 16 bases. CDR3 residues: CASSPSMGQDNEQFL. The CDR3 coding sequence is TGTGCCAGCAGCCCTAGTATGGGGCAGGACAATGAGCAGTTCTTA.

The chain links TRBV14 to TRBJ2-2; D is unresolved. Germline CDR1 and CDR2: SGHDN and FVKESK. Trimming took 1 base from V and 1 from J, leaving 4 bases between them. The CDR3 spans 14 residues. The CDR3 nucleotides read TGTGCCAGCAGCCAAGTGTGGAACACCGGGGAGCTGTTTTTT. This gives the protein CASSQVWNTGELFF.

This clonotype was counted only a few times. The rearrangement joins TRBV7-8 to TRBJ2-4; no reliable D call. CDR3 length: 15 amino acids. V lost 1 base and J 7 bases, leaving 14 bases between the germline ends. Germline CDR1 and CDR2: SGHVS and FQNEAQ. CDR3 loop: CASSLERTVGNIQYF. In nucleotides, the CDR3 is TGTGCCAGCAGCTTAGAAAGGACGGTTGGGAACATTCAGTACTTC. Together with reference TRBV7-8 and TRBJ2-4, the CDR3 gives the full variable domain: GAGVSQSPRYKVAKRGQDVALRCDPISGHVSLFWYQQALGQGPEFLTYFQNEAQLDKSGLPSDRFFAERPEGSVSTLKIQRTQQEDSAVYLCASSLERTVGNIQYFGAGTRLSVL.

The CDR3 sequence: CSASLSGHGGSETDTQYF. As DNA, the CDR3 is TGCAGTGCTAGTCTCAGTGGTCACGGCGGGAGCGAGACAGATACGCAGTATTTT. The rearrangement joins TRBV20-1 to TRBJ2-3, with 7 bases aligning to TRBD2. Germline values: CDR1 DFQATT, CDR2 SNEGSKA (reference sequence). The CDR3 runs to 18 residues. V trimming: 3 bases; J trimming: 3 bases; junction bases outside the gene matches: 18.

This clonotype was found a few times. The rearrangement links TRBV5-1 to TRBJ2-1, with TRBD2 identical over 11 bases. CDR3 length: 16 amino acids. V dropped 4 bases and J dropped 8; count of bases not matched to a gene: 11. Germline CDR1 is SGHRS and CDR2 is YFSETQ. This CDR3 is CASSPRASGRKYEQFF. CDR3 coding DNA: TGCGCCAGCAGCCCTAGGGCTAGCGGGAGGAAGTATGAGCAGTTCTTC.

This clonotype was recorded at least ten times. This sequence joins TRBV15 and TRBJ1-3, with D possibly TRBD1 on 5 matching bases. V was pared by 1 base and J by 2 bases, with 9 bases between. This CDR3 is 15 amino acids long. Germline CDR1 is LNHNV and CDR2 is YYDKDF (reference sequence). CDR3 nucleotide sequence: TGTGCCACCAGCAGAGGACGGGGCGCTGGAAACACCATATATTTT. Translating gives CATSRGRGAGNTIYF.

This clonotype was observed a few times. The chain recombines TRBV29-1 with TRBJ2-7; TRBD1 is a possible D gene (6 bases). The CDR3 sequence is 15 residues long. Germline V gives CDR1 SQVTM, CDR2 ANQGSEA. V was shortened by 5 bases and J by 5 bases, with 22 bases between the two germline ends. The CDR3 loop is CSVQKQRGKIHEQYF. CDR3 sequence (DNA): TGCAGCGTTCAGAAGCAGAGGGGGAAAATCCACGAGCAGTACTTC.

This clonotype was counted ten times or more. The gene calls are TRBV5-1 and TRBJ2-3; no clear D gene. Germline-derived CDR1 and CDR2 are SGHRS and YFSETQ. V was pared by 3 bases and J by 6 bases, with 11 bases between. This CDR3 has 13 amino acids. CDR3 sequence reads: CASSSISSDTQYF. CDR3 bases: TGCGCCAGCAGCTCGATCAGCTCTGATACGCAGTATTTT.

About this clonotype itself: It may be a read error: a sequence one base away is much more abundant. The CDR3 protein is CASSSPDRNYEQSF. In nucleotides, the CDR3 is TGCGCCAGCAGCTCCCCGGACAGGAACTACGAGCAGTCCTTC. The chain couples TRBV5-1 to TRBJ2-7; 7 nucleotides match TRBD1. From germline, CDR1 is SGHRS and CDR2 YFSETQ. This CDR3 has 14 residues. The variable domain in full, with the rest retrieved from reference TRBV5-1 and TRBJ2-7, is KAGVTQTPRYLIKTRGQQVTLSCSPISGHRSVSWYQQTPGQGLQFLFEYFSETQRNKGNFPGRFSGRQFSNSRSEMNVSTLELGDSALYLCASSSPDRNYEQSFGPGTRLTVT.

Many counts were recorded for this clonotype. The genes are TRBV12-3 or TRBV12-4 and TRBJ2-7; D gene ambiguous. The CDR3 contains 14 residues. V was clipped by 5 bases and J by 5 bases, with 16 bases between them. This CDR3 is CASSPTRVIHEQYF. In nucleotides, the CDR3 is TGTGCCAGCAGTCCGACCCGGGTTATCCACGAGCAGTACTTC.

The chain recombines TRBV7-9 with TRBJ2-7, with 8 nucleotides matching TRBD1. Germline values: CDR1 SEHNR, CDR2 FQNEAQ (reference sequence). The V and J ends lost 4 bases and 5 bases, in that order; junction bases with no gene match: 7. The CDR3 is 14 amino acids. DNA for the CDR3: TGTGCCAGCAGCTGGACAGGGTATGGAGACGAGCAGTACTTC. Residues: CASSWTGYGDEQYF.